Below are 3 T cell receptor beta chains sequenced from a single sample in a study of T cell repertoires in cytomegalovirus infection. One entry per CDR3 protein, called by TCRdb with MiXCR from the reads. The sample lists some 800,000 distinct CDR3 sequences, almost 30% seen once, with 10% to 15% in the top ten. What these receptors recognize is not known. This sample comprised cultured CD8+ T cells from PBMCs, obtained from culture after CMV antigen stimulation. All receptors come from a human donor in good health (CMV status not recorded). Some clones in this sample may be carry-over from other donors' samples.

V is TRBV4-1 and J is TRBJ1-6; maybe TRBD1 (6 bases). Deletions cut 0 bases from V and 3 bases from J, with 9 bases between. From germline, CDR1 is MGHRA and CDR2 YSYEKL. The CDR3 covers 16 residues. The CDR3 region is CASSQEHRDYNSPLHF. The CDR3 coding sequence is TGCGCCAGCAGCCAAGAGCACAGGGACTATAATTCACCCCTCCACTTT.

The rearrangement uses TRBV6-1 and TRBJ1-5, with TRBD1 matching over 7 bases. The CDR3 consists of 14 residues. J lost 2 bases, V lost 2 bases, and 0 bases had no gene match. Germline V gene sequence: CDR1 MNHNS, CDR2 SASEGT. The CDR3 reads CASSEQGGNQPQHF. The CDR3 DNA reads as TGTGCCAGCAGTGAACAGGGGGGCAATCAGCCCCAGCATTTT.

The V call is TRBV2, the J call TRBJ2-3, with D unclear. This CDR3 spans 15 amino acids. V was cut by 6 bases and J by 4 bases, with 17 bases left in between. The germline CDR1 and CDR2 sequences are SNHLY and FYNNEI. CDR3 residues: CASSVLGRNADTQYF. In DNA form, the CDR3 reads TGTGCCAGCAGCGTACTTGGCAGGAACGCAGATACGCAGTATTTT. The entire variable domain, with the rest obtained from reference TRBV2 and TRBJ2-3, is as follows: EPEVTQTPSHQVTQMGQEVILRCVPISNHLYFYWYRQILGQKVEFLVSFYNNEISEKSEIFDDQFSVERPDGSNFTLKIRSTKLEDSAMYFCASSVLGRNADTQYFGPGTRLTVL.